This TCR beta chain was obtained from a study of T cells after yellow fever vaccination. Making TCR cDNA involved 5'RACE template switching, which added UMIs and a universal primer site. TCRdb recomputed calls from the 5' RACE reads with MiXCR, one row per CDR3 protein. Among about 210,000 distinct CDR3 sequences, roughly 3% were seen once, and the ten largest hold under 3.5%. Trimming took 6 bases from V and 2 from J; bases not matched to a gene: 4. CDR3 length: 15 amino acids. Broader study findings: Post-booster samples contained most primary-vaccination clones (approximately 95% CD4, around 89% CD8).

With respect to this clonotype: The antigen is not known.

The J gene is TRBJ1-5, the V gene TRBV12-3 or TRBV12-4; TRBD1 aligns across 10 bases. Here the sequenced sample was CD4+ T cells sorted from PBMCs, taken 10 days after the yellow fever booster vaccination. The clonotype was recovered from a man younger than 35 who received the YFV17D yellow fever vaccine. The CDR3 reads CASSSTGGRNQPQHF. CDR3 DNA sequence: TGTGCCAGCAGCTCGACAGGGGGCCGCAATCAGCCCCAGCATTTT.